Below, 15 T cell receptor beta chains from the same sample are listed, as sequenced in a study of memory CD4+ T cells and cytomegalovirus serostatus. Repertoires were generated with immunoSEQ multiplex PCR, while TCRdb's copy carries only in-frame clones and drops some. The sample consists of under 70,000 clones, about 81% of them appearing once. The sort gate was single viable CD3+CD4+CD8-CD45RO+ cells for memory CD4+ T cells. Material: memory CD4+ T cells from blood. The receptor set was obtained from an adult in good health and CMV-seronegative.

The chain employs TRBV30 and TRBJ2-7; TRBD2 matches 9 bases. This CDR3 region has 16 residues. V shed 2 bases and J 7 bases; nucleotides not matched to a gene: 15. In germline, CDR1 is GTSNPN, CDR2 SVGIG (reference sequence). The CDR3: CAWSKGAGTSRDEQYF. The CDR3 DNA is TGTGCCTGGAGTAAAGGCGCCGGGACTAGCAGGGATGAGCAGTACTTC.

This clone was observed once. The chain uses TRBV19 and TRBJ1-1; 9 nucleotides agree with TRBD1. Losses at the gene ends were 8 bases for V and 5 bases for J; bases not matched to a gene: 12. This CDR3 has 15 amino acids. CDR1 is LNHDA and CDR2 is SQIVND in the germline V gene (reference sequence). As DNA, the CDR3 is TGTGCCAGTGAAGATTCACAGGGGGCGCGGACTGAAGCTTTCTTT. Its translation is CASEDSQGARTEAFF.

The V and J genes are TRBV4-2 and TRBJ1-2, with unresolved D. V gave up 4 bases and J gave up 9 bases, with 15 bases separating them. CDR3 length: 13 residues. Germline V lookup: CDR1 LGHNA, CDR2 YNFKEQ. The CDR3 reads CASSPQGRASYTF. CDR3 nucleotide sequence: TGTGCCAGCAGCCCACAAGGGCGGGCCAGCTACACCTTC.

The J gene is TRBJ2-1, the V gene TRBV5-4, with 13 positions matching TRBD2. The CDR3 consists of 16 residues. CDR1 and CDR2 from the germline V gene are SGHNT and YYREEE (reference sequence). With V trimmed by 4 bases and J by 12 bases, 13 bases remained unmatched. In DNA, the CDR3 is TGTGCCAGCAGCCTGATCGGGACTAGCGGGATGGTTTGGCAGTTCTTC. Translation gives CASSLIGTSGMVWQFF.

The J gene is TRBJ1-3, the V gene TRBV28; D is ambiguous. The V gene lost 4 bases and the J gene lost 0 bases, with 13 bases spanning the gap. Per germline, CDR1 MDHEN and CDR2 SYDVKM. This CDR3 has 16 residues. CDR3 nucleotide sequence: TGTGCCAGCAGTTCCCTCCCAGCCGGCTCTGGAAACACCATATATTTT. It encodes CASSSLPAGSGNTIYF.

The J gene is TRBJ1-5, the V gene TRBV6-5; unclear D gene. Germline V gene lookup returns CDR1 MNHEY and CDR2 SVGAGI. V was clipped by 0 bases and J by 3 bases, with 3 bases between them. This CDR3 is 13 amino acids long. CDR3 sequence: CASSYSLNQPQHF. The CDR3 bases are TGTGCCAGCAGTTACTCCCTCAATCAGCCCCAGCATTTT.

This clone is a singleton in its sample. For the CDR3, the DNA is TGTGCCAGTAGTACCCGAATACCCCGACAGGGTCTTAATGGGGAGCTGTTTTTT. As protein: CASSTRIPRQGLNGELFF. The rearrangement links TRBV19 to TRBJ2-2, with 7 bases that match TRBD1. J lost 8 bases, V lost 4 bases, and 19 bases had no gene match. CDR1 and CDR2 (germline): LNHDA, SQIVND (reference sequence). The CDR3 runs 18 residues. The whole variable domain, filled in from reference TRBV19 and TRBJ2-2, reads DGGITQSPKYLFRKEGQNVTLSCEQNLNHDAMYWYRQDPGQGLRLIYYSQIVNDFQKGDIAEGYSVSREKKESFPLTVTSAQKNPTAFYLCASSTRIPRQGLNGELFFGEGSRLTVL.

Of note for this clone: This CDR3 is also generated by other DNA sequences in the sample. The V and J genes are TRBV30 and TRBJ2-7; 12 bases map to TRBD2. The CDR3 totals 15 residues. Germline lookup yields CDR1 GTSNPN and CDR2 SVGIG (reference sequence). J lost 2 bases, V lost 0 bases, and 2 bases had no gene match. In DNA, the CDR3 is TGTGCCTGGAGTGTACTAGCGGGGGGAACCTACGAGCAGTACTTC. Its translation: CAWSVLAGGTYEQYF.

The gene calls are TRBV7-3 and TRBJ1-1, with D unclear. The germline V gene has CDR1 SGHTA and CDR2 FQGTGA. V lost 1 base, J lost 1 base, and 10 bases lay in between. This CDR3 region has 15 residues. For the CDR3, the DNA is TGTGCCAGCAGCTTAATGGCGGGGAAGAACACTGAAGCTTTCTTT. Its protein is CASSLMAGKNTEAFF.

This clone has a handful of counts. V usage is TRBV27 and J usage is TRBJ1-1; D gene uncertain. V shed 4 bases and J shed 11 bases, with 11 bases lying between them. CDR1 is MNHEY and CDR2 is SMNVEV in the germline V gene (reference sequence). The CDR3 is 11 residues long. CDR3 sequence: CASSSRLEAFF. CDR3 nucleotide sequence: TGTGCCAGCAGTTCCCGGCTTGAGGCTTTCTTT.

V is TRBV11-2 and J is TRBJ2-1; TRBD1 matches at 10 bases. Germline CDR1 SGHAT, CDR2 FQNNGV. The junction had 12 bases not matched to a gene; V was cut back by 4 bases and J by 6 bases. The CDR3 runs 17 residues. CDR3 protein: CASSSEGWDRGINEQFF. The CDR3 nucleotides read TGTGCCAGCAGCTCAGAGGGGTGGGACAGGGGAATCAATGAGCAGTTCTTC.

This chain links TRBV25-1 with TRBJ1-5, with D possibly matching TRBD1 (5 bases). Trimming took off 4 bases at V and 4 bases at J, with 8 bases between the two ends. Germline assignment: CDR1 MGHDK and CDR2 SYGVNS. The CDR3 sequence is 13 residues long. The CDR3 is CASSGGRNQPQHF. CDR3 sequence (DNA): TGTGCCAGCAGTGGGGGGAGGAATCAGCCCCAGCATTTT.

This clone is termed medium-sized (0.01 to 0.1%). This chain joins TRBV6-5 and TRBJ2-7; 13 positions agree with TRBD2. V shed 4 bases, J shed 7 bases, and the junction held 7 bases outside the gene matches. CDR3 length: 15 residues. Germline loops: CDR1 MNHEY, CDR2 SVGAGI. CDR3 protein: CASSFRTSGSGEQYF. The CDR3 DNA is TGTGCCAGCAGTTTTCGGACTAGCGGGAGCGGAGAGCAGTACTTC.

The chain uses TRBV5-6 and TRBJ1-2, with 8 bases that match TRBD1. There are 17 residues in the CDR3. V dropped 1 base and J dropped 7; count of bases not matched to a gene: 15. Germline loops: CDR1 SGHDT, CDR2 YYEEEE. The CDR3: CASSLSRVAGGAGGYTF. The CDR3 DNA reads TGTGCCAGCAGCTTGAGTCGAGTGGCAGGGGGCGCGGGTGGCTACACCTTC.

This chain connects TRBV10-3 to TRBJ1-1; no definite D call. Germline V CDR1 and CDR2: ENHRY, SYGVKD. The V and J ends lost 3 bases and 5 bases respectively, with 7 bases between them. CDR3 size: 12 residues. For the CDR3, the DNA is TGTGCCATCAGTGAAGAAAGGACTGAAGCTTTCTTT. Translation gives CAISEERTEAFF.